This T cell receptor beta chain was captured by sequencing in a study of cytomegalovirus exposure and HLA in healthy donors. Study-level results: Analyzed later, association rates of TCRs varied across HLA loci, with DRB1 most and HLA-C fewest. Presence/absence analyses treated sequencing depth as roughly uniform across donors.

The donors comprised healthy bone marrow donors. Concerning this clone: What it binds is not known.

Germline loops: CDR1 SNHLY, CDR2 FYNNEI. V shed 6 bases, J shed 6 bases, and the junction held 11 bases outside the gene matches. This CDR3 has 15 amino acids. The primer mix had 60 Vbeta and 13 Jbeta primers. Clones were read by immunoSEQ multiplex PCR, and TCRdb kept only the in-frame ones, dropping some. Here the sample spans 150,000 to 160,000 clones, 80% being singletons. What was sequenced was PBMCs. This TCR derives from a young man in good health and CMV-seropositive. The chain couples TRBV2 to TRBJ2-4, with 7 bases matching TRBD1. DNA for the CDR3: TGTGCCAGCAGGAAGACAGGGACCGAATCAAACATTCAGTACTTC. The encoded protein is CASRKTGTESNIQYF. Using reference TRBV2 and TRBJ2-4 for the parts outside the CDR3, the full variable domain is EPEVTQTPSHQVTQMGQEVILRCVPISNHLYFYWYRQILGQKVEFLVSFYNNEISEKSEIFDDQFSVERPDGSNFTLKIRSTKLEDSAMYFCASRKTGTESNIQYFGAGTRLSVL.